The source of this T cell receptor beta chain is a study of long-term antiretroviral therapy in people with HIV. With 2 bases clipped from V and 2 bases from J, the junction kept 5 bases outside the gene matches. Germline assignment: CDR1 SGHNT and CDR2 YYREEE (reference sequence). This CDR3 contains 15 residues. Overall study results and limits: Blood specimens, gathered between the mid-2000s and the late 2010s, were possibly obtained under older ART regimens. Increased diversity was seen after ART, yet it remained lower than in transplant donor controls. Adherence to ART, viral resistance and therapy changes lacked any data.

Sequencing relied on immunoSEQ assay v3.0, run at survey level. Target depth was about 40,000-50,000 T-cell genomes per sample. Measured with immunoSEQ multiplex PCR; TCRdb has only the in-frame clones, and not every one. The repertoire holds about 16,000 clones, with roughly 80% as singletons. A note on this clone: What it binds is unknown.

The sequence came from a man between 25 and 39 years old with HIV. This specimen was unsorted PBMCs, taken less than 1.3 years before starting antiretroviral therapy. The chain is built from TRBV5-4 and TRBJ2-7; 9 nucleotides line up with TRBD1. The CDR3 region is CASSFDGTGPYEQYF. CDR3 DNA sequence: TGTGCCAGCAGCTTCGATGGGACAGGGCCCTACGAGCAGTACTTC.